Listed below are T cell receptor beta chains from one sample, sequenced in a study of cytomegalovirus exposure and HLA in healthy donors. Generated by immunoSEQ multiplex PCR, the TCRdb table keeps only in-frame clones and is missing some. The table lists about 160,000 clones, around 72% of them singletons, with 5.5% to 7.5% in the top ten. Sequencing was carried out using PBMCs. The receptor set was obtained from a woman in her 40s in good health and CMV-seropositive. CDR3s leave out the opening cysteine and the closing phenylalanine or tryptophan. The order of the fields is D gene, V gene, J gene, CDR3 protein. The D gene is left open where the match is weak.

.	TRBV5-6	TRBJ1-5	ASSARGLDQPQH
.	TRBV2	TRBJ2-6	AGRGPRANVLT
.	TRBV30	TRBJ1-1	AWSHTTHTLNTEAF
TRBD2	TRBV30	TRBJ2-7	AWSVQTSSGGSYEQY
TRBD1	TRBV30	TRBJ1-5	AWNRGNQPQH
.	TRBV5-7	TRBJ2-3	ASSPGGHGDTQY
TRBD1	TRBV2	TRBJ1-1	ASSGGTVLNTEAF
.	TRBV6-6	TRBJ1-3	ASIAEGGSGNTIY
.	TRBV7-2	TRBJ1-2	ASSLRGDYGYT
.	TRBV5-1	TRBJ1-4	ASSLGSGVNEKLF
.	TRBV2	TRBJ2-1	ASRLGLQGMRNREIRDEQF
.	TRBV13	TRBJ2-1	ASSLGQGYNEQF
TRBD2	TRBV11-2	TRBJ2-7	ASSPRPSGLEVGEQY
TRBD2	TRBV7-2	TRBJ2-5	ASRPRGGPQETQY
.	TRBV7-8	TRBJ1-2	ASSLRAWGREEGYT
.	TRBV27	TRBJ2-2	ASSGANTGELF
TRBD1	TRBV4-1	TRBJ1-5	ASSQDGTASRGRQPQH
.	TRBV6-5	TRBJ1-1	ASSTRFMNTEAF
.	TRBV5-1	TRBJ1-1	ASSPTPLGGGNTEAF
.	TRBV30	TRBJ2-1	AWSAQEYNEQF
.	TRBV7-9	TRBJ1-1	ASSLDQGTEAF
.	TRBV30	TRBJ1-5	AWSNIGAGGPQH
TRBD1	TRBV6-5	TRBJ1-1	ASRPGQGGSEAF
TRBD2	TRBV25-1	TRBJ2-1	ASSETASGGSEQF
.	TRBV11-2	TRBJ2-3	ASSLEGAGADTQY
TRBD1	TRBV7-2	TRBJ1-1	ASSRQGGTEAF
.	TRBV10-3	TRBJ2-2	ASKEGEGGELF
.	TRBV5-5	TRBJ1-5	ASSLEGMIGSQPQH
.	TRBV2	TRBJ2-2	ASRLRDSDTGELF
.	TRBV30	TRBJ1-1	AWIRGTEAF
.	TRBV28	TRBJ1-2	ASSVRGNYGYT
.	TRBV11-2	TRBJ2-1	ASTMAGTPRGIAYNEQF
TRBD1	TRBV6-6	TRBJ1-1	ASRGQMNTEAF
.	TRBV5-1	TRBJ1-6	ASSLAGWGDDSPLH
TRBD1	TRBV18	TRBJ1-1	ASSSDRVTEAF
.	TRBV29-1	TRBJ1-3	SVSKNSGNTIY
.	TRBV4-3	TRBJ1-2	ASSQGRVRDGGYT
.	TRBV6-1	TRBJ2-7	ASSEVGGTYEQY
.	TRBV5-4	TRBJ2-5	ASSLITEYQETQY
TRBD1	TRBV18	TRBJ1-1	ASSPEGASTEAF
.	TRBV9	TRBJ1-3	ASSVARSGNTIY
TRBD1	TRBV6-6	TRBJ2-4	ASSSFDRVPKNIQY
.	TRBV6-5	TRBJ1-2	ASSSLDGALYGYT
.	TRBV19	TRBJ1-1	ASSREGNFGNTEAF
.	TRBV9	TRBJ1-2	ASSVGQGLYYGYT
TRBD1	TRBV9	TRBJ1-1	ASSPLGGQKAF
.	TRBV6-5	TRBJ1-2	ASSYGQGLQDGYT